These 22 T cell receptor beta chains share one sample of origin, sequenced in a study of response to subunit inactivated influenza vaccine. A single record per CDR3 protein comes from TCRdb applying MiXCR to the RT-PCR reads. The sample consists of 590,000 or so distinct CDR3 sequences, around 15% of them appearing once. Sequencing used PBMCs from blood, obtained approximately 15 days before vaccination. These receptors originate from a man aged 45 to 65 who received an inactivated influenza vaccine.

This clonotype turned up a few times. The rearrangement links TRBV7-9 to TRBJ2-7; TRBD2 matches 8 bases. The germline V gene encodes CDR1 SEHNR and CDR2 FQNEAQ (reference sequence). The CDR3 covers 16 residues. The trim removed 3 bases at V and 6 bases at J, leaving 13 bases unmatched. The CDR3 loop reads CASSFPAGGRDPEQYF. The DNA for the CDR3 is TGTGCCAGCAGCTTCCCCGCGGGGGGTCGGGATCCCGAGCAGTACTTC.

This clonotype turned up a few times. The gene calls are TRBV28 and TRBJ2-7; 9 bases match TRBD1. The CDR3 is 16 amino acids. Germline V lookup: CDR1 MDHEN, CDR2 SYDVKM. V shed 6 bases, J shed 5 bases, and the junction held 14 bases outside the gene matches. The CDR3 nucleotides read TGTGCCAGCAGACCCTTTACGGACAGGGGCGGCCACGAGCAGTACTTC. This encodes CASRPFTDRGGHEQYF.

This clonotype was observed at least ten times. The CDR3 here is CASSLAPPNTGELFF. CDR3 in DNA: TGCGCCAGCAGCTTGGCGCCGCCGAACACCGGGGAGCTGTTTTTT. The V call is TRBV5-1, the J call TRBJ2-2; no clear D. The CDR3 is 15 amino acids. V dropped 0 bases and J dropped 0 bases, with 6 bases sitting between them. From germline, CDR1 is SGHRS and CDR2 YFSETQ.

This clonotype was picked up a small number of times. A junction boundary mismatches the germline segment, possibly from a read error. The chain joins TRBV6-1 to TRBJ1-1, with D possibly being TRBD1 (5 bases). Germline CDR1 MNHNS, CDR2 SASEGT. The CDR3 extends over 13 amino acids. In DNA, the CDR3 is TGTGCCAGCCGTGACGGACAGAACACTGAAGCTTTCTTT. Amino acid sequence: CASRDGQNTEAFF.

This clonotype has ten or more counts. The chain employs TRBV7-6 and TRBJ2-7; 7 nucleotides match TRBD1. This CDR3 has 14 residues. Germline V gene data show CDR1 as SGHVS and CDR2 as FNYEAQ. The junction had 3 bases not matched to a gene; V was cut back by 1 base and J by 3 bases. The CDR3 region has the DNA TGTGCCAGCAGCTTAGGGGGACAGCGCTACGAGCAGTACTTC. Amino acids: CASSLGGQRYEQYF.

The V gene is TRBV27, the J gene TRBJ2-1; TRBD2 agrees at 9 bases. Germline values: CDR1 MNHEY, CDR2 SMNVEV (reference sequence). V shed 2 bases, J shed 4 bases, and the junction held 3 bases outside the gene matches. The CDR3 runs 15 residues. The CDR3 sequence is CASSLTAGGYNEQFF. DNA of the CDR3: TGTGCCAGCAGTTTAACAGCGGGGGGATACAATGAGCAGTTCTTC.

The chain is built from TRBV3-1 and TRBJ2-5, with D possibly being TRBD1 or TRBD2 (5 bases each). V was clipped by 4 bases and J by 4 bases, with 16 bases between them. The CDR3 contains 15 residues. The germline V gene encodes CDR1 LGHDT and CDR2 YNNKEL (reference sequence). Here the CDR3 reads CASSPLLGAGETQYF. The CDR3 nucleotides are TGTGCCAGCAGCCCCCTTCTTGGGGCGGGAGAGACCCAGTACTTC.

This clonotype was picked up a small number of times. The chain links TRBV2 to TRBJ2-4; weak D call: TRBD2 (6 bases). Per the germline V gene, CDR1 is SNHLY and CDR2 is FYNNEI. The CDR3 sequence is 16 residues long. Trimming pared 2 bases from V and 3 bases from J, leaving 14 bases between. For the CDR3, the DNA is TGTGCCAGCAGTGAACAGGGCCCGGAGGGCAAAAACATTCAGTACTTC. Translated: CASSEQGPEGKNIQYF. Full variable domain (outside the CDR3, taken from reference TRBV2 and TRBJ2-4): EPEVTQTPSHQVTQMGQEVILRCVPISNHLYFYWYRQILGQKVEFLVSFYNNEISEKSEIFDDQFSVERPDGSNFTLKIRSTKLEDSAMYFCASSEQGPEGKNIQYFGAGTRLSVL.

This clonotype was counted a single time. V gene TRBV12-3 or TRBV12-4 combines with J gene TRBJ2-7; 9 positions agree with TRBD1. The CDR3 consists of 14 residues. The ends lost 7 bases at V and 3 bases at J; junction bases unmatched: 7. The CDR3, as DNA: TGTGCCAGCACCAGACAGGGGGGGATCTACGAGCAGTACTTC. Translation: CASTRQGGIYEQYF.

This chain joins TRBV20-1 and TRBJ1-2; perhaps TRBD1 as D (6 bases). This CDR3 contains 16 residues. CDR1 is DFQATT and CDR2 is SNEGSKA in the germline V gene (reference sequence). Trimming removed 5 bases from V and 4 bases from J, with 23 bases in between. The CDR3 DNA is TGCAGTGCTGAGGCCGGTACAGGGACAAGTACCTATGGCTACACCTTC. This gives the protein CSAEAGTGTSTYGYTF.

This clonotype was seen a handful of times. The chain is built from TRBV9 and TRBJ2-1; unclear D gene. V was cut by 0 bases and J by 0 bases, with 4 bases left in between. This CDR3 is 14 amino acids long. The V gene's germline CDR1 is SGDLS and CDR2 YYNGEE. In DNA form, the CDR3 reads TGTGCCAGCAGCGTAGATGGCTCCTACAATGAGCAGTTCTTC. It translates to CASSVDGSYNEQFF.

The gene calls are TRBV20-1 and TRBJ2-5; tentative D call: TRBD2 (7 bases). V gave up 6 bases and J gave up 1 base, with 12 bases separating them. The CDR3 contains 13 residues. Germline-derived CDR1 and CDR2 are DFQATT and SNEGSKA (reference sequence). CDR3 nucleotides: TGCAGTGCCAGTGGGGGGGCCCAAGAGACCCAGTACTTC. This sequence encodes CSASGGAQETQYF.

The chain is built from TRBV12-3 or TRBV12-4 and TRBJ2-3; unclear D gene. The CDR3 sequence is 13 residues long. V dropped 9 bases and J dropped 5 bases, with 15 bases sitting between them. CDR3 DNA sequence: TGTGCCAGTGGACCGAGCGCCGGAGATACGCAGTATTTT. Translated, it gives CASGPSAGDTQYF.

The chain links TRBV11-2 to TRBJ2-2, with D perhaps matching TRBD2 (6 bases). Trimming removed 7 bases from V and 4 bases from J, with 19 bases in between. This CDR3 spans 16 amino acids. Germline CDR1 is SGHAT and CDR2 is FQNNGV. CDR3 loop: CASTPFGKRVTGELFF. For the CDR3, the DNA is TGTGCCAGCACCCCTTTCGGGAAGCGGGTCACCGGGGAGCTGTTTTTT. The whole variable domain, remainder taken from reference TRBV11-2 and TRBJ2-2, is EAGVAQSPRYKIIEKRQSVAFWCNPISGHATLYWYQQILGQGPKLLIQFQNNGVVDDSQLPKDRFSAERLKGVDSTLKIQPAKLEDSAVYLCASTPFGKRVTGELFFGEGSRLTVL.

This sequence joins TRBV7-2 and TRBJ1-5, with 7 bases fitting TRBD1. Trimming took 1 base from V and 7 from J; bases not matched to a gene: 4. CDR1 and CDR2 from the germline V gene are SGHTA and FQGNSA. The CDR3 extends over 14 amino acids. The CDR3 bases are TGTGCCAGCAGCTTAGACAGGGGTGAGCAGCCCCAGCATTTT. It yields the protein CASSLDRGEQPQHF.

This clonotype occurred a few times. The V call is TRBV3-1, the J call TRBJ2-5, with TRBD1 matching over 8 bases. Germline V CDR1 and CDR2: LGHDT, YNNKEL (reference sequence). This CDR3 is built from 14 residues. The ends lost 4 bases at V and 5 bases at J; junction bases unmatched: 6. CDR3 bases: TGTGCCAGCAGCCTATGGACAGGGAAGGAGACCCAGTACTTC. This translates into CASSLWTGKETQYF.

The V call is TRBV7-2, the J call TRBJ2-1; perhaps TRBD2 as D (5 bases). CDR1 SGHTA and CDR2 FQGNSA come from the germline V gene. V lost 1 base, J lost 6 bases, and 10 bases lay in between. There are 14 residues in the CDR3. This CDR3 is CASSLVGVGNEQFF. The CDR3 DNA reads as TGTGCCAGCAGCTTAGTGGGAGTGGGCAATGAGCAGTTCTTC.

This clonotype was counted many times. The chain employs TRBV27 and TRBJ2-3; 10 nucleotides agree with TRBD2. The CDR3 spans 17 residues. V gave up 5 bases and J gave up 2 bases; unmatched junction bases: 10. CDR1 is MNHEY, CDR2 SMNVEV, per germline (reference sequence). The CDR3 coding sequence is TGTGCCAGCAGTGTATTCCCTAGCGGGGGATACACAGATACGCAGTATTTT. Its translation is CASSVFPSGGYTDTQYF.

The gene calls are TRBV9 and TRBJ2-2; 11 bases map to TRBD2. Germline CDR1 and CDR2: SGDLS and YYNGEE. The CDR3 has 18 residues. Trimming cost V 0 bases and J 8 bases; bases outside gene matches: 12. CDR3 amino acids: CASSVAPASGRQAGELFF. The CDR3 region has the DNA TGTGCCAGCAGCGTAGCCCCCGCTAGCGGGAGGCAAGCTGGGGAGCTGTTTTTT.

This clonotype was detected many times. The V call is TRBV28, the J call TRBJ2-1; D possibly corresponds to TRBD1 (6 bases). V was pared by 7 bases and J by 2 bases, with 15 bases between. The CDR3 runs to 15 residues. Looked up from germline, CDR1 is MDHEN and CDR2 is SYDVKM. DNA for the CDR3: TGTGCCAGCAAACCTTCGGACAGACCCTACAATGAGCAGTTCTTC. This encodes CASKPSDRPYNEQFF. The whole variable domain, remainder taken from reference TRBV28 and TRBJ2-1, is DVKVTQSSRYLVKRTGEKVFLECVQDMDHENMFWYRQDPGLGLRLIYFSYDVKMKEKGDIPEGYSVSREKKERFSLILESASTNQTSMYLCASKPSDRPYNEQFFGPGTRLTVL.

The gene calls are TRBV14 and TRBJ2-7; 8 bases align to TRBD2. The length of the CDR3 is 17 residues. V was clipped by 0 bases and J by 3 bases; unmatched bases: 10. CDR1 and CDR2 from the germline V gene are SGHDN and FVKESK. CDR3 region: CASSQDSGGGLFYEQYF. In DNA, the CDR3 is TGTGCCAGCAGCCAAGATTCCGGGGGGGGACTCTTCTACGAGCAGTACTTC.

This clonotype was picked up many times. J is TRBJ1-2 and V is TRBV4-2, with D possibly being TRBD1 (5 bases). The CDR3 runs 15 residues. Germline CDR1 LGHNA, CDR2 YNFKEQ. The V and J ends lost 0 bases and 4 bases respectively, with 12 bases between them. The CDR3 region has the DNA TGTGCCAGCAGCCAAGATATTGGAGGGGTCTATGGCTACACCTTC. Translation: CASSQDIGGVYGYTF.